This TCR beta chain comes out of a study of blood T cell repertoires in COVID-19. Overall study: Acute and convalescent COVID-19 samples came from the United States, Italy and Spain. T cells, B-cell-depleted T cells, or PBMCs supplied cDNA or gDNA.

CDR1 is SGHRS, CDR2 YFSETQ, per germline. The junction had 7 bases not matched to a gene; V was cut back by 4 bases and J by 4 bases. CDR3 length: 14 residues. In the source study's methods: The authors estimated nucleated cell counts from reference gene primer amplification. The table came from immunoSEQ multiplex PCR; TCRdb's copy has only in-frame clones and leaves some out. That table gives V, J and clone size, and the DNA gave D and trimming. This sample has about 160,000 clones; approximately 84% occur once, and the top ten carry 20% to 25%. The chain has TRBV5-1 and TRBJ1-1; 7 bases align to TRBD1. This TCR derives from a woman at least 80 years old with acute or convalescent COVID-19. Input material: peripheral blood. The DNA of the CDR3 is TGCGCCAGCAGCCCGGGACAGTCGGGCACTGAAGCTTTCTTT. Protein product: CASSPGQSGTEAFF.